These 11 T cell receptor beta chains were sequenced from one sample in a study of Ad26.COV2.S vaccination and SARS-CoV-2 variants (dated by TCRdb to the early 2020s). The label giving this sample's treatment or condition can be read as: around 19 received Ad26.COV2.S at low or high dose, single or two shots; about 5 received placebo; per-sample allocation not given. For vaccine and placebo recipients, the sequenced repertoires came from samples collected on day 63 after the first injection. Library preparation employed the immunoSEQ multiplex PCR assay. TCRdb obtained this table from immuneACCESS and retained in-frame rearrangements with V and J assigned. These tables miss some clones; where compared with another copy, unresolved V genes account for less than half of the shortfall, and the remainder is unexplained. In all, the sample holds about 400,000 clones, and about 88% of those were seen once. The ten largest clonotypes hold about 2% of the sample.

The material sequenced was peripheral blood, taken in a trial of Ad26.COV2.S vaccine versus placebo. All receptors derive from a person aged 18-65 years who received the Ad26.COV2.S COVID-19 vaccine or a placebo.

The sample holds a few counts of this clone. The chain uses TRBV27 and TRBJ1-1; the D gene is possibly TRBD1 (6 bases). The V end lost 6 bases, the J end lost 1 base, and 12 bases lay between the germline ends. Germline CDR1 and CDR2: MNHEY and SMNVEV (reference sequence). This CDR3 comprises 14 residues. The CDR3 bases are TGTGCCAGCAGATTTACAGGGCCGAACACTGAAGCTTTCTTT. It codes for CASRFTGPNTEAFF.

The chain has TRBV28 and TRBJ1-1; D might be TRBD1 (5 bases). Germline CDR1 MDHEN, CDR2 SYDVKM. Trimming shortened V by 6 bases and J by 3 bases, and 17 bases separated the two germline ends. This CDR3 comprises 15 residues. DNA of the CDR3: TGTGCCAGCAGACCTGGACACTTAACAGACACTGAAGCTTTCTTT. It encodes CASRPGHLTDTEAFF.

The J gene is TRBJ2-7, the V gene TRBV29-1, with 10 bases identical to TRBD2. The ends lost 3 bases at V and 9 bases at J; junction bases unmatched: 8. The CDR3 is made up of 13 amino acids. The germline V gene encodes CDR1 SQVTM and CDR2 ANQGSEA. CDR3 nucleotides: TGCAGCGTTGATCTAGCGGGAGTTAACGCGCAGTACTTC. Protein: CSVDLAGVNAQYF.

The rearrangement links TRBV10-3 to TRBJ1-5; D not resolved. Trimming stripped 11 bases from V and 7 bases from J, with 18 bases between. The CDR3 sequence is 13 residues long. The germline V gene has CDR1 ENHRY and CDR2 SYGVKD. CDR3: CAAGEGLGQPQHF. In DNA, the CDR3 is TGTGCCGCCGGAGAAGGTTTAGGACAGCCCCAGCATTTT.

This clone was seen a handful of times. This chain links TRBV5-4 with TRBJ2-3; D remains ambiguous. The germline V gene has CDR1 SGHNT and CDR2 YYREEE (reference sequence). V shed 0 bases and J shed 3 bases, with 8 bases lying between them. The CDR3 consists of 14 residues. The CDR3 protein is CASSLDYRTDTQYF. The CDR3 region has the DNA TGTGCCAGCAGCTTGGACTATCGGACAGATACGCAGTATTTT. Full variable domain (rest looked up from reference TRBV5-4 and TRBJ2-3): ETGVTQSPTHLIKTRGQQVTLRCSSQSGHNTVSWYQQALGQGPQFIFQYYREEENGRGNFPPRFSGLQFPNYSSELNVNALELDDSALYLCASSLDYRTDTQYFGPGTRLTVL.

The V gene is TRBV18, the J gene TRBJ1-1; D call uncertain. Germline values: CDR1 KGHSH, CDR2 LQKENI. V lost 4 bases, J lost 10 bases, and 13 bases lay in between. The CDR3 contains 12 residues. The CDR3 DNA sequence: TGTGCCAGCTCACGGAAGGCTTCGGGAGCTTTCTTT. Its translation is CASSRKASGAFF. The full variable domain, with the rest looked up from reference TRBV18 and TRBJ1-1, is NAGVMQNPRHLVRRRGQEARLRCSPMKGHSHVYWYRQLPEEGLKFMVYLQKENIIDESGMPKERFSAEFPKEGPSILRIQQVVRGDSAAYFCASSRKASGAFFGQGTRLTVV.

V gene TRBV2 combines with J gene TRBJ2-6, with D hard to call. CDR3 length: 14 residues. V was trimmed by 7 bases and J by 2 bases, leaving 9 bases between them. Germline-derived CDR1 and CDR2 are SNHLY and FYNNEI. DNA for the CDR3: TGTGCCAGCATATTGAATCCTGGGGCCAACGTCCTGACTTTC. Translation: CASILNPGANVLTF.

The V gene is TRBV19, the J gene TRBJ2-3, with D possibly TRBD1 on 6 matching bases. This CDR3 has 15 amino acids. Germline-derived CDR1 and CDR2 are LNHDA and SQIVND (reference sequence). V lost 3 bases and J lost 1, with 11 bases in between. CDR3 protein: CASSMMGAGTDTQYF. In nucleotides, the CDR3 is TGTGCCAGTAGTATGATGGGGGCAGGCACAGATACGCAGTATTTT.

This clone was recorded once. This chain joins TRBV4-2 and TRBJ2-1; tentatively, D is TRBD2 (5 bases). CDR3 size: 15 residues. V lost 4 bases and J 0 bases, leaving 10 bases between the germline ends. Looked up from germline, CDR1 is LGHNA and CDR2 is YNFKEQ. CDR3: CASSLSGNSYNEQFF. The CDR3 nucleotides are TGTGCCAGCAGCCTGAGCGGTAACTCCTACAATGAGCAGTTCTTC.

The V gene is TRBV7-8, the J gene TRBJ2-1; no definite D call. The CDR3 totals 15 residues. The V end was cut by 5 bases, the J end by 2 bases, with 13 bases between. Germline V CDR1 and CDR2: SGHVS, FQNEAQ. The CDR3: CASSTEQGPYNEQFF. The DNA of the CDR3 is TGTGCCAGCAGCACAGAGCAAGGGCCCTACAATGAGCAGTTCTTC.

This chain uses TRBV5-4 with TRBJ1-1; the match to TRBD1 covers 7 bases. The J segment lost 4 bases and the V segment lost 4 bases, leaving 7 bases of the junction unmatched. CDR1 is SGHNT and CDR2 is YYREEE in the germline V gene (reference sequence). The CDR3 contains 14 residues. The CDR3 here is CASSEGAGFTEAFF. CDR3 coding DNA: TGTGCCAGCAGCGAGGGGGCCGGGTTCACTGAAGCTTTCTTT.